This T cell receptor beta chain stems from a study of glioma-infiltrating T cells. Study at large: Dexamethasone exposure before glioma surgery was limited to six or fewer days.

CDR1 and CDR2 from the germline V gene are MDHEN and SYDVKM. There are 16 residues in the CDR3. Trimming removed 4 bases from V and 4 bases from J, with 19 bases in between. Amplification of TCR alpha and beta CDR3 regions from RNA used iRepertoire nested multiplex PCR. TCRdb re-derived calls from the multiplex PCR reads in MiXCR, one entry per CDR3 protein. The sample holds about 410,000 distinct CDR3 sequences; approximately 42% are singletons and the top ten take approximately 12%. The receptor was isolated from a human donor with low-grade glioma or glioblastoma, undergoing nonglioma brain surgery, or in good health (not recorded which). The specimen sequenced was glioma tissue, nonneoplastic brain tissue, or PBMCs (not recorded which). This rearrangement joins TRBV28 to TRBJ1-2; TRBD1 might be the D (6 bases). DNA of the CDR3: TGTGCCAGCAGTTCAGGGGACGCGGTTACCTTCTATGGCTACACCTTC. Translated, it gives CASSSGDAVTFYGYTF.